One sample yielded the 11 T cell receptor beta chains listed below, sequenced in a study of blood T cell repertoires in COVID-19. TCRdb's copy holds only in-frame clones and misses some; the assay was immunoSEQ multiplex PCR. The sample has fewer than 500,000 clones; 70% to 90% are singletons. The sequenced sample consisted of peripheral blood. These receptors came from a woman in her thirties with active or convalescent COVID-19.

CDR3 in amino acids: CASSRGSGGYNEQFF. DNA for the CDR3: TGTGCCAGCAGCCGTGGGTCAGGGGGCTACAATGAGCAGTTCTTC. This chain links TRBV11-2 with TRBJ2-1; TRBD1 aligns across 7 bases. The CDR3 has 15 residues. Germline-derived CDR1 and CDR2 are SGHAT and FQNNGV. J was trimmed by 3 bases and V by 5 bases; bases with no gene match: 7.

This clone was counted only a few times. This rearrangement joins TRBV29-1 to TRBJ1-5, with 7 bases fitting TRBD1. The J segment lost 5 bases and the V segment lost 6 bases, leaving 7 bases of the junction unmatched. CDR1 and CDR2 (germline): SQVTM, ANQGSEA. This CDR3 has 13 residues. The DNA for the CDR3 is TGCAGCGTGGGGACAGTACCTGATCAGCCCCAGCATTTT. Amino acid sequence: CSVGTVPDQPQHF.

This rearrangement joins TRBV10-3 to TRBJ2-5; 13 bases map to TRBD2. V dropped 6 bases and J dropped 1; count of bases not matched to a gene: 2. The CDR3 spans 15 residues. Germline CDR1 is ENHRY and CDR2 is SYGVKD. As DNA, the CDR3 is TGTGCCATCAGGACTAGCGGGGGGTTCCAAGAGACCCAGTACTTC. Protein: CAIRTSGGFQETQYF.

The chain carries TRBV6-1 and TRBJ1-2; 10 bases agree with TRBD1. Trimming removed 1 base from V and 3 bases from J; junction bases left unmatched: 5. The CDR3 length is 16 residues. Germline loops: CDR1 MNHNS, CDR2 SASEGT. The CDR3 DNA sequence: TGTGCCAGCAGTGAAGAAGAGGACAGGGGGTACTATGGCTACACCTTC. It specifies CASSEEEDRGYYGYTF.

This clone turned up a few times. The CDR3: CASGLGPATGGRDTEAFF. DNA for the CDR3: TGTGCTAGTGGTTTGGGACCCGCGACAGGGGGACGGGACACTGAAGCTTTCTTT. V usage is TRBV12-5 and J usage is TRBJ1-1, with 9 bases lining up with TRBD1. Trimming cost V 1 base and J 3 bases; bases outside gene matches: 12. This CDR3 is 18 amino acids long. The germline V gene has CDR1 LGHNT and CDR2 FRNRAP.

The chain carries TRBV6-5 and TRBJ1-1; no definite D call. Trimming stripped 6 bases from V and 1 base from J, with 9 bases between. This CDR3 contains 13 residues. The V gene's germline CDR1 is MNHEY and CDR2 SVGAGI. Here the CDR3 DNA reads TGTGCCAGCAGATCCGGTCCGAACACTGAAGCTTTCTTT. Translation: CASRSGPNTEAFF.

The genes are TRBV5-1 and TRBJ1-2; D might be TRBD1 (6 bases). The V gene's germline CDR1 is SGHRS and CDR2 YFSETQ. Trimming took 3 bases from V and 7 from J, leaving 19 bases between them. CDR3 length equals 15 residues. The CDR3 DNA reads as TGCGCCAGCAGCTCCTCGGATACAGGGCGCGCTGGCTACACCTTC. This translates into CASSSSDTGRAGYTF.

The sample holds one count of this clone. V is TRBV2 and J is TRBJ1-2; D gene unclear. In germline, CDR1 is SNHLY, CDR2 FYNNEI. The CDR3 runs 11 residues. With 10 bases removed from V and 8 bases from J, the gap between germline ends came to 14 bases. DNA of the CDR3: TGTGCCATACAATGGGGAGGCGGCTACACCTTC. The encoded protein is CAIQWGGGYTF.

V and J are TRBV5-1 and TRBJ2-1; 8 positions match TRBD2. The CDR3 length is 16 residues. Trimming at V came to 4 bases and at J to 5 bases, leaving 11 bases not matched to a gene. The V gene's germline CDR1 is SGHRS and CDR2 YFSETQ. CDR3 residues: CASSPDTSGLNNEQFF. As DNA, the CDR3 is TGCGCCAGCAGCCCGGACACTAGCGGCCTTAACAATGAGCAGTTCTTC.

The chain uses TRBV2 and TRBJ2-7; 10 nucleotides line up with TRBD2. V gave up 7 bases and J gave up 2 bases; unmatched junction bases: 5. Germline loops: CDR1 SNHLY, CDR2 FYNNEI. This CDR3 spans 14 amino acids. The CDR3 DNA reads TGTGCCAGCAAGGAGCGGGGGGGGACCTACGAGCAGTACTTC. Translated, it gives CASKERGGTYEQYF.

This clone was recorded only once. The gene calls are TRBV9 and TRBJ1-1; 8 positions agree with TRBD1. Germline V CDR1 and CDR2: SGDLS, YYNGEE. The CDR3 has 15 amino acids. Trimming removed 4 bases from V and 2 bases from J; junction bases left unmatched: 7. DNA for the CDR3: TGTGCCAGCAGCTTAAGGACAGGGCCAAACACTGAAGCTTTCTTT. The encoded protein is CASSLRTGPNTEAFF.